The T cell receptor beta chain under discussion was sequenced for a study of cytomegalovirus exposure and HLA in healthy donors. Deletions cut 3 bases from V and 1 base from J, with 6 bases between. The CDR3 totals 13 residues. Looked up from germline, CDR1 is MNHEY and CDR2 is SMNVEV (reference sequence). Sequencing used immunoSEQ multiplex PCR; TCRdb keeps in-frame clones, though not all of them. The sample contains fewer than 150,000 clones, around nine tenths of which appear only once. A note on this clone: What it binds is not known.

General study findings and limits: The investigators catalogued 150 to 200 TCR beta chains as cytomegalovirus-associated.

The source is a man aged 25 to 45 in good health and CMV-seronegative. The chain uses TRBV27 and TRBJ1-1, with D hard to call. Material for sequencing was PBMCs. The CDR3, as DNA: TGTGCCAGCAGTTTTAGCCCGAACACTGAAGCTTTCTTT. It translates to CASSFSPNTEAFF.